One and the same sample provided the 30 T cell receptor beta chains below, sequenced in a study of T cell changes during pregnancy in multiple sclerosis. This table comes from immunoSEQ multiplex PCR, and its TCRdb copy is limited to in-frame clones, with some not included. Of about 85,000 clones in the sample, roughly nine tenths are singletons; the top ten hold roughly 2.5%. This sample comprised peripheral blood, obtained in the first trimester of pregnancy. Receptors were obtained from a female donor with multiple sclerosis, enrolled in a pregnancy study.

The gene calls are TRBV28 and TRBJ1-5; D is unclear. The length of the CDR3 is 14 residues. Germline V lookup: CDR1 MDHEN, CDR2 SYDVKM. The V end was cut by 5 bases, the J end by 1 base, with 9 bases between. In DNA, the CDR3 is TGTGCCAGCAGTAAATCCCAGAGCAATCAGCCCCAGCATTTT. This sequence encodes CASSKSQSNQPQHF.

The J gene is TRBJ1-2, the V gene TRBV2; D ambiguous. The CDR3 loop spans 13 amino acids. Germline V gene sequence: CDR1 SNHLY, CDR2 FYNNEI. Trimming took off 4 bases at V and 4 bases at J, with 10 bases between the two ends. The CDR3 DNA is TGTGCCAGCAGTGGAGTCGGGATCTATGGCTACACCTTC. It is translated as CASSGVGIYGYTF. The variable domain in full, with the rest retrieved from reference TRBV2 and TRBJ1-2, is EPEVTQTPSHQVTQMGQEVILRCVPISNHLYFYWYRQILGQKVEFLVSFYNNEISEKSEIFDDQFSVERPDGSNFTLKIRSTKLEDSAMYFCASSGVGIYGYTFGSGTRLTVV.

The V call is TRBV5-4, the J call TRBJ1-2, with 8 bases aligning to TRBD1. The CDR3 contains 14 residues. The V gene end was trimmed by 4 bases and the J gene end by 2 bases; junction bases not matched to a gene: 4. Germline V CDR1 and CDR2: SGHNT, YYREEE (reference sequence). CDR3 residues: CASSPRQGNYGYTF. CDR3 nucleotide sequence: TGTGCCAGCAGCCCGAGACAGGGGAACTATGGCTACACCTTC.

The J gene is TRBJ2-7, the V gene TRBV7-3; D not certain. Trimming removed 8 bases at V and 2 bases at J, with 10 bases between. The germline V gene encodes CDR1 SGHTA and CDR2 FQGTGA. This CDR3 contains 12 residues. The CDR3: CASLRHTYEQYF. For the CDR3, the DNA is TGTGCCAGCCTTCGACACACCTACGAGCAGTACTTC.

V is TRBV10-3 and J is TRBJ1-2; D remains unclear. The ends were cut back, 6 bases at V and 1 base at J, with 12 bases in the middle. Germline CDR1 is ENHRY and CDR2 is SYGVKD. CDR3 size: 14 residues. The CDR3 DNA sequence: TGTGCCATCAGCGGCAGACAAGATAACTATGGCTACACCTTC. As protein: CAISGRQDNYGYTF.

V is TRBV9 and J is TRBJ1-3; TRBD1 matches 7 bases. CDR3 length: 15 residues. With V trimmed by 3 bases and J by 0 bases, 3 bases remained unmatched. Looked up from germline, CDR1 is SGDLS and CDR2 is YYNGEE. The CDR3 region has the DNA TGTGCCAGCAGCGCGGGACAGAACTCTGGAAACACCATATATTTT. Residues: CASSAGQNSGNTIYF.

DNA for the CDR3: TGTGCCAGCAGTTCCCCCCGGGGCGGGAGTGGTACGCAGTATTTT. Translation: CASSSPRGGSGTQYF. The chain combines TRBV27 with TRBJ2-3, with 7 bases that match TRBD2. The CDR3 spans 15 residues. From germline, CDR1 is MNHEY and CDR2 SMNVEV (reference sequence). V was clipped by 4 bases and J by 8 bases; unmatched bases: 12.

The V and J genes are TRBV30 and TRBJ2-4; 11 bases agree with TRBD1. Germline CDR1 GTSNPN, CDR2 SVGIG (reference sequence). This CDR3 contains 16 residues. V lost 4 bases, J lost 4 bases, and 9 bases stayed unmatched. The DNA for the CDR3 is TGTGCCTGGAAACCGTACCGGGACAGGGGGAAAAACATTCAGTACTTC. Translated: CAWKPYRDRGKNIQYF.

The chain couples TRBV19 to TRBJ2-2; D is ambiguous. V lost 9 bases and J lost 6, with 17 bases in between. Germline values: CDR1 LNHDA, CDR2 SQIVND (reference sequence). The CDR3 length is 14 residues. The DNA of the CDR3 is TGTGCCAGCCGAGAGCGAGTATCTTCCGGGGAGCTGTTTTTT. This gives the protein CASRERVSSGELFF.

The chain carries TRBV28 and TRBJ1-3; TRBD1 aligns across 7 bases. CDR3 size: 15 residues. Germline CDR1 is MDHEN and CDR2 is SYDVKM. The J segment lost 4 bases and the V segment lost 7 bases, leaving 10 bases of the junction unmatched. The CDR3 sequence: CASNTETGFGNTIYF. CDR3 in DNA: TGTGCCAGCAATACCGAGACAGGGTTCGGAAACACCATATATTTT.

This chain connects TRBV7-3 to TRBJ2-1, with 8 bases fitting TRBD1. V shed 5 bases, J shed 7 bases, and the junction held 10 bases outside the gene matches. Germline lookup yields CDR1 SGHTA and CDR2 FQGTGA. This CDR3 contains 15 residues. The CDR3, as DNA: TGTGCCAGCAGCCCCGGGGGCAGGGGGCTGAATGAGCAGTTCTTC. Its protein product is CASSPGGRGLNEQFF.

This clone has more than one count but fewer than ten. The chain combines TRBV30 with TRBJ1-5; no firm D call. This CDR3 is built from 13 residues. Germline V gives CDR1 GTSNPN, CDR2 SVGIG (reference sequence). V dropped 2 bases and J dropped 7 bases, with 12 bases sitting between them. The CDR3 protein is CAWSRGGGQPQHF. The CDR3 DNA follows: TGTGCCTGGAGTCGGGGAGGCGGGCAGCCCCAGCATTTT.

The chain has TRBV4-1 and TRBJ2-7; TRBD2 matches 11 bases. The CDR3 contains 15 residues. Germline V gene data show CDR1 as MGHRA and CDR2 as YSYEKL. The trim removed 2 bases at V and 4 bases at J, leaving 4 bases unmatched. This CDR3 reads CASSQRIAGGYEQYF. The CDR3 nucleotides read TGCGCCAGCAGCCAACGGATAGCGGGGGGGTACGAGCAGTACTTC.

The chain is built from TRBV5-1 and TRBJ2-7, with 8 bases identical to TRBD2. Germline loops: CDR1 SGHRS, CDR2 YFSETQ. This CDR3 is built from 15 residues. V was clipped by 1 base and J by 0 bases; unmatched bases: 3. The CDR3 sequence is CASSLLAGISYEQYF. Written as DNA, the CDR3 is TGCGCCAGCAGCTTGCTAGCGGGCATCTCCTACGAGCAGTACTTC.

The J gene is TRBJ2-3, the V gene TRBV7-9, with D tentatively TRBD1 (6 bases). V was shortened by 3 bases and J by 2 bases, with 15 bases between the two germline ends. The CDR3 loop spans 16 amino acids. Germline V gene data show CDR1 as SEHNR and CDR2 as FQNEAQ (reference sequence). CDR3: CASSFSQGRYTDTQYF. DNA for the CDR3: TGTGCCAGCAGCTTCAGCCAGGGGCGTTACACAGATACGCAGTATTTT.

The rearrangement uses TRBV7-2 and TRBJ2-7; 9 nucleotides match TRBD2. There are 18 residues in the CDR3. The trim removed 2 bases at V and 2 bases at J, leaving 13 bases unmatched. Germline V gene data show CDR1 as SGHTA and CDR2 as FQGNSA. CDR3 in amino acids: CASSLTGIFSGRPYEQYF. CDR3 bases: TGTGCCAGCAGCTTAACCGGGATCTTTAGCGGGAGACCCTACGAGCAGTACTTC.

V gene TRBV9 combines with J gene TRBJ1-1; 7 bases align to TRBD1. V lost 4 bases and J lost 1; bases outside the gene matches: 4. There are 14 residues in the CDR3. CDR1 and CDR2 (germline): SGDLS, YYNGEE. The CDR3 loop is CASSLGQANTEAFF. CDR3 coding DNA: TGTGCCAGCAGCCTCGGACAGGCGAACACTGAAGCTTTCTTT.

The chain employs TRBV4-2 and TRBJ1-4; no clear D. CDR3 size: 16 residues. The germline V gene has CDR1 LGHNA and CDR2 YNFKEQ. Trimming took off 1 base at V and 8 bases at J, with 17 bases between the two ends. The CDR3 protein is CASSQAPSTTGEKLFF. The DNA for the CDR3 is TGTGCCAGCAGCCAAGCCCCCAGCACGACGGGGGAAAAACTGTTTTTT.

This chain joins TRBV19 and TRBJ2-6, with 9 bases that match TRBD2. The CDR3 sequence is 18 residues long. The germline gives CDR1 LNHDA, CDR2 SQIVND (reference sequence). V was clipped by 8 bases and J by 1 base; unmatched bases: 12. The CDR3 loop is CASHHGPSGRSGANVLTF. The CDR3 DNA is TGTGCCAGTCACCATGGACCCAGCGGGAGGTCTGGGGCCAACGTCCTGACTTTC.

The chain is built from TRBV25-1 and TRBJ2-5; no firm D call. Looked up from germline, CDR1 is MGHDK and CDR2 is SYGVNS. Trimming removed 5 bases at V and 8 bases at J, with 9 bases between. The CDR3 length is 11 residues. DNA of the CDR3: TGTGCCAGCAGTATAATCGGTACCCAGTACTTC. Translating gives CASSIIGTQYF.

The chain employs TRBV19 and TRBJ1-1, with TRBD1 matching over 7 bases. This CDR3 comprises 14 residues. The J segment lost 1 base and the V segment lost 6 bases, leaving 5 bases of the junction unmatched. Germline CDR1 LNHDA, CDR2 SQIVND (reference sequence). The CDR3, as DNA: TGTGCCAGTAGGCCGGGACAGAAGAACACTGAAGCTTTCTTT. This sequence encodes CASRPGQKNTEAFF.

The chain couples TRBV9 to TRBJ1-6; D is unresolved. CDR1 and CDR2 from the germline V gene are SGDLS and YYNGEE. Trimming removed 3 bases at V and 0 bases at J, with 13 bases between. The length of the CDR3 is 17 residues. The CDR3 is CASSATGVSSYNSPLHF. The CDR3 DNA follows: TGTGCCAGCAGCGCCACGGGAGTGAGCTCCTATAATTCACCCCTCCACTTT.

This sequence joins TRBV29-1 and TRBJ2-4; possible D gene TRBD2, 5 bases. The V gene lost 2 bases and the J gene lost 1 base, with 9 bases spanning the gap. CDR3 size: 14 residues. Germline CDR1 reads SQVTM; CDR2 reads ANQGSEA. This CDR3 is CSVEFRGAKNIQYF. The CDR3 DNA is TGCAGCGTTGAATTCCGGGGTGCCAAAAACATTCAGTACTTC.

The chain employs TRBV7-9 and TRBJ2-7; 7 nucleotides align to TRBD1. In germline, CDR1 is SEHNR, CDR2 FQNEAQ (reference sequence). V was pared by 4 bases and J by 3 bases, with 6 bases of the junction left unmatched. This CDR3 contains 14 residues. CDR3 loop: CASSYAGQDYEQYF. The CDR3 DNA is TGTGCCAGCAGCTACGCCGGACAGGACTACGAGCAGTACTTC.

This chain links TRBV4-3 with TRBJ2-6, with 8 positions matching TRBD1. This CDR3 contains 17 residues. V lost 0 bases to trimming and J lost 0 bases; unmatched junction nucleotides: 1. Germline V gene sequence: CDR1 LGHNA, CDR2 YSLEER. The CDR3 DNA sequence: TGCGCCAGCAGCCAAGACACAGGGGGCTCTGGGGCCAACGTCCTGACTTTC. It codes for CASSQDTGGSGANVLTF.

This rearrangement joins TRBV9 to TRBJ1-2, with 10 bases matching TRBD1. The CDR3 contains 16 residues. Germline CDR1 SGDLS, CDR2 YYNGEE. V dropped 0 bases and J dropped 7; count of bases not matched to a gene: 9. DNA of the CDR3: TGTGCCAGCAGCGTAGGGCCAGGACAGGGGGGTAGTGGCTACACCTTC. It is translated as CASSVGPGQGGSGYTF.

The chain couples TRBV30 to TRBJ2-1; 10 bases fit TRBD2. The CDR3 consists of 15 residues. The V and J ends lost 2 bases and 3 bases, in that order; junction bases with no gene match: 4. From germline, CDR1 is GTSNPN and CDR2 SVGIG (reference sequence). The CDR3 loop reads CAWSFLAGDYNEQFF. DNA for the CDR3: TGTGCCTGGAGTTTCCTAGCGGGGGACTACAATGAGCAGTTCTTC.

The CDR3 region has the DNA TGTGCCATTTCCGGGACTAGCGGAAATGAGCAGTTCTTC. The encoded protein is CAISGTSGNEQFF. The rearrangement joins TRBV28 to TRBJ2-1, with TRBD2 matching over 11 bases. Germline CDR1 and CDR2: MDHEN and SYDVKM. The junction had 6 bases not matched to a gene; V was cut back by 10 bases and J by 7 bases. The CDR3 extends over 13 amino acids.

The CDR3 nucleotides read TGTGCCAGCAGTTTTGATACAGGGACAGGGAGTCGGAACAATGAGCAGTTCTTC. This encodes CASSFDTGTGSRNNEQFF. The chain joins TRBV27 to TRBJ2-1; TRBD1 agrees at 9 bases. V was clipped by 3 bases and J by 5 bases; unmatched bases: 14. Germline values: CDR1 MNHEY, CDR2 SMNVEV (reference sequence). The CDR3 length is 18 residues.

The chain recombines TRBV28 with TRBJ2-2; D remains ambiguous. The germline CDR1 and CDR2 sequences are MDHEN and SYDVKM. This CDR3 region has 13 residues. V gave up 7 bases and J gave up 0 bases, with 6 bases separating them. CDR3 sequence reads: CASNGANTGELFF. The DNA of the CDR3 is TGTGCCAGCAACGGAGCGAACACCGGGGAGCTGTTTTTT.